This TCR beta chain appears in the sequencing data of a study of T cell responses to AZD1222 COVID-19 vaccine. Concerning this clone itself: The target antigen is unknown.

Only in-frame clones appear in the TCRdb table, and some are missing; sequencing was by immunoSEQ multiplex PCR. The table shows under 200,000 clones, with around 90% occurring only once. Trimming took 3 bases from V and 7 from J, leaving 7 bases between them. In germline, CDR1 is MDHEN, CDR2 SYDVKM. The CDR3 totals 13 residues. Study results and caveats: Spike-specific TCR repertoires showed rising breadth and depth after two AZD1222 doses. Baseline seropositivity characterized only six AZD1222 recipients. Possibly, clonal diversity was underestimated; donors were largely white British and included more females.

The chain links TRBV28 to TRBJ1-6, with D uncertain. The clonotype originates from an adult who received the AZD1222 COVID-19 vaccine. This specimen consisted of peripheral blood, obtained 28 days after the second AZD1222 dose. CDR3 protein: CASSFDGNSPLHF. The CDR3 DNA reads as TGTGCCAGCAGTTTCGATGGAAATTCACCCCTCCACTTT.